This T cell receptor beta chain was identified during a study of T cell responses to AZD1222 COVID-19 vaccine. Measured with immunoSEQ multiplex PCR; TCRdb has only the in-frame clones, and not every one. The data show more than 100,000 clones, around 86% seen once. Deletions cut 6 bases from V and 11 bases from J, with 11 bases between. CDR1 and CDR2 (germline): MNHEY, SVGAGI. This CDR3 contains 10 residues. The sequenced sample was peripheral blood, obtained on day 0 of AZD1222 vaccination. V usage is TRBV6-5 and J usage is TRBJ2-7; D is uncertain. The sequence derives from an adult in good health. The CDR3 DNA is TGTGCCAGCAGGGGTAACGCCGAGTACTTC. It is translated as CASRGNAEYF.